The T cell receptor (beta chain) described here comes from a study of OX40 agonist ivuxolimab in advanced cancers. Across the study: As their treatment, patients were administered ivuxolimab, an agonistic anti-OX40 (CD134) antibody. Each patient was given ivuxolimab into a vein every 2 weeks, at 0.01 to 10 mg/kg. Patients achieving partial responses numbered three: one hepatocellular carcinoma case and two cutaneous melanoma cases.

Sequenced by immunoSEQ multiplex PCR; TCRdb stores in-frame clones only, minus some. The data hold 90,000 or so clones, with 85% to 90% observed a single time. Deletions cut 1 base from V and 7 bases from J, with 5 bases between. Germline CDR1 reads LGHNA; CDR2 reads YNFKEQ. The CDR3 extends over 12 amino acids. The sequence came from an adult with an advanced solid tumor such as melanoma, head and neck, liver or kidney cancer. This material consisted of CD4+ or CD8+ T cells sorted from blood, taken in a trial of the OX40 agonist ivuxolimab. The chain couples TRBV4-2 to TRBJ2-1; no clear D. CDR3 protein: CASSQARNEQFF. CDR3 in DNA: TGTGCCAGCAGCCAAGCTAGGAATGAGCAGTTCTTC.